The clone carrying this T cell receptor beta chain was recorded a few times. This sample stems from a study of regulatory T cells in long-lasting Graves disease. Trimming removed 4 bases from V and 2 bases from J; junction bases left unmatched: 8. This CDR3 region has 15 residues. The germline CDR1 and CDR2 sequences are SGHRS and YFSETQ. Construction of the TCR beta libraries employed iRepertoire HTBI primers in conjunction with Arm-PCR of CDR3 regions. TCRdb called the multiplex PCR reads again in MiXCR, with one record for every CDR3 protein. The table includes about 530,000 distinct CDR3 sequences, roughly 16% detected once. As for time point: newly diagnosed GD, antithyroid drugs for less than 3 months. From RNA extracted from PBMCs, the TCR library was made. A further study also used this sample, focusing on T cells in Graves' hyperthyroidism and ophthalmopathy. From that report: Patients with uncontrolled infections, other autoimmune diseases, pregnancy or lactation were excluded. Ophthalmopathy, as predicted by the model, came a median about seven months after the prediction.

Source: peripheral blood mononuclear cells (PBMCs), taken at new diagnosis, from a patient treated with antithyroid drugs. This chain links TRBV5-1 with TRBJ2-7; 8 positions match TRBD1. The source of this sequence is a woman aged 35 to 60 with Graves disease. The CDR3 here is CASSAQGTGPYEQYF. DNA for the CDR3: TGCGCCAGCAGCGCTCAGGGGACAGGTCCCTACGAGCAGTACTTC. Together with reference TRBV5-1 and TRBJ2-7, the CDR3 gives the full variable domain: KAGVTQTPRYLIKTRGQQVTLSCSPISGHRSVSWYQQTPGQGLQFLFEYFSETQRNKGNFPGRFSGRQFSNSRSEMNVSTLELGDSALYLCASSAQGTGPYEQYFGPGTRLTVT.